These 10 T cell receptor beta chains share one sample of origin, sequenced in a study of cytomegalovirus exposure and HLA in healthy donors. The data were produced by immunoSEQ multiplex PCR, yet TCRdb's version contains in-frame clones alone and is incomplete. The sample has about 150,000 clones; 75% to 90% are singletons. Source material: PBMCs. The receptor source for this set is a man younger than 35 in good health and CMV-seropositive.

The chain is built from TRBV27 and TRBJ1-5; 8 bases align to TRBD1. The ends lost 3 bases at V and 7 bases at J; junction bases unmatched: 5. Looked up from germline, CDR1 is MNHEY and CDR2 is SMNVEV (reference sequence). The CDR3 is 14 residues long. The CDR3 DNA reads as TGTGCCAGCAGTTTTCAGGGGGCCGGACAGCCCCAGCATTTT. Amino acids: CASSFQGAGQPQHF.

The chain has TRBV4-3 and TRBJ1-3; 8 positions match TRBD1. Unmatched junction bases numbered 10, after V lost 6 bases and J lost 0 bases. There are 17 residues in the CDR3. The germline gives CDR1 LGHNA, CDR2 YSLEER. As DNA, the CDR3 is TGCGCCAGCAGGGCCGGGACAGGTACCAGCTCTGGAAACACCATATATTTT. Its translation: CASRAGTGTSSGNTIYF.

The chain couples TRBV4-1 to TRBJ1-4; 8 positions agree with TRBD1. The V gene end was trimmed by 4 bases and the J gene end by 7 bases; junction bases not matched to a gene: 5. CDR1 is MGHRA and CDR2 is YSYEKL in the germline V gene. The CDR3 is 14 amino acids. The CDR3 nucleotides are TGCGCCAGCAGCCGACAGGGGAGAGGTGAAAAACTGTTTTTT. It specifies CASSRQGRGEKLFF.

V usage is TRBV4-3 and J usage is TRBJ2-3, with TRBD2 identical over 12 bases. V was pared by 2 bases and J by 5 bases, with 14 bases of the junction left unmatched. Germline V gene sequence: CDR1 LGHNA, CDR2 YSLEER. The CDR3 has 19 residues. For the CDR3, the DNA is TGCGCCAGCAGCCAACGACCCGGCGGACTAGCGGGGTCGGGAGATACGCAGTATTTT. It specifies CASSQRPGGLAGSGDTQYF.

The chain uses TRBV30 and TRBJ1-1, with D unresolved. The V gene's germline CDR1 is GTSNPN and CDR2 SVGIG (reference sequence). The CDR3 contains 13 residues. V shed 1 base and J shed 5 bases, with 11 bases lying between them. The CDR3 sequence: CAWSGHRGTEAFF. The CDR3 DNA sequence: TGTGCCTGGAGTGGACACCGAGGGACTGAAGCTTTCTTT.

This chain connects TRBV7-6 to TRBJ2-3; D is perhaps TRBD2 (6 bases). The V end lost 1 base, the J end lost 4 bases, and 12 bases lay between the germline ends. CDR1 and CDR2 (germline): SGHVS, FNYEAQ. CDR3 size: 15 residues. In DNA form, the CDR3 reads TGTGCCAGCAGCTTAGGAGCGGGTCCCCCAGATACGCAGTATTTT. Amino acid sequence: CASSLGAGPPDTQYF. Together with reference TRBV7-6 and TRBJ2-3, the CDR3 gives the full variable domain: GAGVSQSPRYKVTKRGQDVALRCDPISGHVSLYWYRQALGQGPEFLTYFNYEAQQDKSGLPNDRFSAERPEGSISTLTIQRTEQRDSAMYRCASSLGAGPPDTQYFGPGTRLTVL.

The chain's CDR3 is CASSRWEAGAYNEQFF. CDR3 nucleotide sequence: TGTGCCAGCAGCCGCTGGGAAGCGGGGGCCTACAATGAGCAGTTCTTC. This chain joins TRBV14 and TRBJ2-1; TRBD2 aligns across 8 bases. V shed 4 bases and J 2 bases; nucleotides not matched to a gene: 7. The CDR3 runs 16 residues. Germline V lookup: CDR1 SGHDN, CDR2 FVKESK.

The chain recombines TRBV5-4 with TRBJ2-3; 8 positions agree with TRBD2. The germline V gene encodes CDR1 SGHNT and CDR2 YYREEE (reference sequence). This CDR3 region has 15 residues. V lost 1 base and J lost 7; bases outside the gene matches: 8. The CDR3 nucleotides read TGTGCCAGCAGCTTGCTGGCGGGGGGCGGGAATACGCAGTATTTT. Translation: CASSLLAGGGNTQYF.

The rearrangement uses TRBV29-1 and TRBJ2-7, with D unclear. The CDR3 contains 11 residues. Trimming pared 7 bases from V and 3 bases from J, leaving 10 bases between. Looked up from germline, CDR1 is SQVTM and CDR2 is ANQGSEA. The CDR3, as DNA: TGCAGCGCTATGTACGGCTACGAGCAGTACTTC. Its protein product is CSAMYGYEQYF.

This rearrangement joins TRBV7-3 to TRBJ2-7; 7 nucleotides agree with TRBD1. V lost 5 bases to trimming and J lost 0 bases; unmatched junction nucleotides: 7. CDR3 size: 15 residues. The germline V gene encodes CDR1 SGHTA and CDR2 FQGTGA. CDR3 sequence (DNA): TGTGCCAGCAGCCCCGGGACAGCCCCCTCCTACGAGCAGTACTTC. It encodes CASSPGTAPSYEQYF.